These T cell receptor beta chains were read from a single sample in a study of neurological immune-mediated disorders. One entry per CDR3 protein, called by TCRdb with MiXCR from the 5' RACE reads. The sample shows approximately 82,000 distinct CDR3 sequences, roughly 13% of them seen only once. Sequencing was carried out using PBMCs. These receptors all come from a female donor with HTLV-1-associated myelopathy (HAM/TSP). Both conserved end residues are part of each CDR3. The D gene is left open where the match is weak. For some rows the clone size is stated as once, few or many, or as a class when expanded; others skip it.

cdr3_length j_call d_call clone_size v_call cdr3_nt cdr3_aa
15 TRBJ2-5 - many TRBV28 TGTGCCAGCAGTTTAGGGGGGACGGGCCTTATGACCCAGTACTTC CASSLGGTGLMTQYF
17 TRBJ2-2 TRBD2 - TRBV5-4 TGTGCCAGCAGTCTTAGCGGGGGGAACCCCAGCACCGGGGAGCTGTTATTT CASSLSGGNPSTGELLF
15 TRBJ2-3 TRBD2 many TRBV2 TGTGCCAGCAGTTTCCAGCGGGGGGAATTAGATACGCAGTATTTT CASSFQRGELDTQYF
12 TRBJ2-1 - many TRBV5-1 TGCGCCAGCGCTTCTCTTTACAATGAGCAGTTCTTC CASASLYNEQFF
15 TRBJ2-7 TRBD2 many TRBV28 TGTGCCAGCAGTTTTAGGCTAGCGGGGACCTACGAGCAGTACTTC CASSFRLAGTYEQYF
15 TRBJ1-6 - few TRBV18 TGTGCCAGCTCACCACCGGGCACCCGGGAATCACCCCTCCACTTT CASSPPGTRESPLHF
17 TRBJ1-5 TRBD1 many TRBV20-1 TGCAGTGCTAGAGGGGGGACAGCCTTAAATGGCAATCAGCCCCAGCATTTT CSARGGTALNGNQPQHF
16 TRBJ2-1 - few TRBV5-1 TGCGCCAGCAGCCGGCGGGGACACCAGATGGACAATGAGCAGTTCTTC CASSRRGHQMDNEQFF
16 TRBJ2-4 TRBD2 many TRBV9 TGTGCCAGCAGCTCCCCGACTAGCGGGGCCAAAAACATTCAGTACTTC CASSSPTSGAKNIQYF
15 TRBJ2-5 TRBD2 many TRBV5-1 TGCGCCAGCAGCTTGGGGACTAGCGGACAAGAGACCCAGTACTTC CASSLGTSGQETQYF
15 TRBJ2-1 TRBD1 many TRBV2 TGTGCCAGCAGGCTGGGACAGGGGGCCCTCGATGAGCAGTTCTTC CASRLGQGALDEQFF
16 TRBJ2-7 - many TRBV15 TGTGCCACCAGCAGAGATGGGACCCGGGCGGAGAACGAGCAGTACTTC CATSRDGTRAENEQYF
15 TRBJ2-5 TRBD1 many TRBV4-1 TGCGCCAGCAGCCAAGGGGGACAGAACCAAGAGACCCAGTACTTC CASSQGGQNQETQYF
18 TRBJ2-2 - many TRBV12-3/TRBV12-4 TGTGCCAGCAGTTTACAACCAATGGTGGAGGCGAACACCGGGGAGCTGTTTTTT CASSLQPMVEANTGELFF
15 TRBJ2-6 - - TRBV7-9 TGTGCCAGCAGCCGGGCGGGCTCTGGGGCCAACGTCCTGACTTTC CASSRAGSGANVLTF
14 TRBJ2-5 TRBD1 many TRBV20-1 TGCAGTGCTAGAAGGGGGACAGGTGGGGAGACCCAGTACTTC CSARRGTGGETQYF
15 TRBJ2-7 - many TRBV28 TGTGCCAGCAGTTTACCCGACAGGACCCTCTACGAGCAGTACTTC CASSLPDRTLYEQYF
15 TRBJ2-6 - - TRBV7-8 TGTGCCAGCAGCTTCTCCAGCTCTGGGGCCAACGTCCTGACTTTC CASSFSSSGANVLTF
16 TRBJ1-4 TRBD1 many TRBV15 TGTGCCACCAGCAGAGATCGTGCAGGGGGCATTGAAAAACTGTTTTTT CATSRDRAGGIEKLFF
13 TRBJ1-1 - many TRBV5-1 TGCGCCAGCGGGCAGGAACCATTCACTGAAGCTTTCTTT CASGQEPFTEAFF
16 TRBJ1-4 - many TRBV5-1 TGCGCCAGCAGCTTGATTGGGGGCCTGACTAATGAAAAACTGTTTTTT CASSLIGGLTNEKLFF
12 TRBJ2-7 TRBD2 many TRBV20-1 TGCAGTGCACTAGCGGGGGGAAATGAGCAGTACTTC CSALAGGNEQYF
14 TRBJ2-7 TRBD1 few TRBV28 TGTGCCAGCAGTGACCGGGACAGGGTGTACGAGCAGTACTTC CASSDRDRVYEQYF
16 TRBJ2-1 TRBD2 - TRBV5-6 TGTGCCAGCAGCTTGGATCGGGGGGAGACCTACAATGAGCAGTTCTTC CASSLDRGETYNEQFF
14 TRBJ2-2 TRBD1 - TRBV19 TGTGCCAGTAGCGACAGGGGATTCTTCGGGGAGCTGTTTTTT CASSDRGFFGELFF
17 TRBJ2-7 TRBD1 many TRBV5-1 TGCGCCAGCAGCCTTCGCTCCTCCGGGACAGCCAGGGGCGAGCAGTACTTC CASSLRSSGTARGEQYF
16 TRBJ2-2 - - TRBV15 TGTGCCACCAGCAGAGAAAGGCCAGGGAACACCGGGGAGCTGTTTTTT CATSRERPGNTGELFF
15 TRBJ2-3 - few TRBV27 TGTGCCAGCAGTTCCATCTTACTGGCCGAGGATACGCAGTATTTT CASSSILLAEDTQYF
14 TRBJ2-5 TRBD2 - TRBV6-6 TGTGCCAGCAGCGGCGGGAACGGGAGGGGGACCCAGTACTTC CASSGGNGRGTQYF
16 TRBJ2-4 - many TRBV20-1 TGCAGTGCTAGAGATCTGTTGGGGTTTGCCAAAAACATTCAGTACTTC CSARDLLGFAKNIQYF
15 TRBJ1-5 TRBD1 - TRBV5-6 TGTGCCAGCACCCTAGGACAGGGACTAACACAGCCCCAGCATTTT CASTLGQGLTQPQHF
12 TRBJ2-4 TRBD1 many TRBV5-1 TGCGCCAGCAGCGAAGGGACAGGACCTAGGTACTTC CASSEGTGPRYF
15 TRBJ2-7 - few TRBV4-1 TGCGCCAGCAGCCATGTAGCCTCGGGGGAGTACGAGCAGTACTTC CASSHVASGEYEQYF
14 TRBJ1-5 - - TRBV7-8 TGTGCCAGCAGCTCACAGGGAGTCCATCAGCCCCAGCATTTT CASSSQGVHQPQHF
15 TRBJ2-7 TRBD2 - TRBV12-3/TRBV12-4 TGTGCCAGCAGTCCCCTAGCGGGTCAGGACTACGAGCAGTACTTC CASSPLAGQDYEQYF
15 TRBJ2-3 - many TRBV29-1 TGCAGCGTACCCCTCTTGGGGACCTTGGGGGATACGCAGTATTTT CSVPLLGTLGDTQYF
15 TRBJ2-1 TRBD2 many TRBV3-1 TGTGCCAGCAGCCAAGCGGGGGGGTCCGGAAGTGAGCAGTTCTTC CASSQAGGSGSEQFF
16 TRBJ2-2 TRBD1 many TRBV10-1 TGCGCCAGCAGAAAGTCGGGACAGGGGGCCACCGGGGAGCTGTTTTTT CASRKSGQGATGELFF
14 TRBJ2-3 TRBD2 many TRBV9 TGTGCCAGTAGCGGGGGGGCGGGCGCAGATACGCAGTATTTT CASSGGAGADTQYF
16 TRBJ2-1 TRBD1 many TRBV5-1 TGCGCCAGCAGCCAGGCGACAGGGAGCCTTTACAATGAGCAGTTCTTC CASSQATGSLYNEQFF
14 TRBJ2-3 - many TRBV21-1 TGTGCCAGGCAGACTAGCGGGGGACGAGATACGCAGTATTTT CARQTSGGRDTQYF
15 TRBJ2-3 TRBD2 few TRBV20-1 TGCAGTGCTTGGGGCGGGGGGGCTGGCACAGATACGCAGTATTTT CSAWGGGAGTDTQYF
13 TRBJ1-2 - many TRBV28 TGTGCCAGCAGTCCCCATTTCGGGTATGGCTACACCTTC CASSPHFGYGYTF
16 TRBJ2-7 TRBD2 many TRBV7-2 TGTGCCAGCAGCTCCCCTAGGACTAGCGGCTCCTACGAGCAGTACTTC CASSSPRTSGSYEQYF
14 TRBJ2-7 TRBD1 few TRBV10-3 TGTGCCATCTCCCGGGGACAGGGAGCCTACGAGCAGTACTTC CAISRGQGAYEQYF
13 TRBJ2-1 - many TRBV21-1 TGTGCCAGCAGCACCCCGGCGGGGGATGAGCAGTTCTTC CASSTPAGDEQFF